Included here is one T cell receptor (beta chain) sequence, with context. What it binds is unknown. This sample was taken from a study of T cells in localized non-small cell lung cancer. General study points: Researchers found a median roughly 50 of the top 100 tumor clones in adjacent lung.

Profiled with immunoSEQ multiplex PCR; TCRdb holds only in-frame clones, not every one. The table lists some 35,000 clones, more than 90% of them singletons. V dropped 5 bases and J dropped 0; count of bases not matched to a gene: 15. There are 18 residues in the CDR3. The V gene's germline CDR1 is LNHDA and CDR2 SQIVND (reference sequence). V gene TRBV19 combines with J gene TRBJ1-1; 7 bases align to TRBD1. This receptor was identified in a female donor over 55 with stage I lung adenocarcinoma. This sample comprised peripheral blood, obtained before any cancer treatment. The CDR3 region has the DNA TGTGCCAGTAGTGCGGGACCCCGGACAGGCCCTCTGAACACTGAAGCTTTCTTT. The encoded protein is CASSAGPRTGPLNTEAFF. The full variable domain, its missing parts supplied by reference TRBV19 and TRBJ1-1, is DGGITQSPKYLFRKEGQNVTLSCEQNLNHDAMYWYRQDPGQGLRLIYYSQIVNDFQKGDIAEGYSVSREKKESFPLTVTSAQKNPTAFYLCASSAGPRTGPLNTEAFFGQGTRLTVV.